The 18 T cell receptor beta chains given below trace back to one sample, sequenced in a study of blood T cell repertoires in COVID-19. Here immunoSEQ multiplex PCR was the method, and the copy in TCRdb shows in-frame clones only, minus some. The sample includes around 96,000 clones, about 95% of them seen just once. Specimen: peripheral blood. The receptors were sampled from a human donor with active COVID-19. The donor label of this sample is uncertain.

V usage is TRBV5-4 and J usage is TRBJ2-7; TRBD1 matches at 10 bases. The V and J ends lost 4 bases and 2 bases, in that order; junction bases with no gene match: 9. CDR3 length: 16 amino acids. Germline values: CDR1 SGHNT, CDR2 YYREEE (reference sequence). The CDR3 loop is CASSHRDRGFPYEQYF. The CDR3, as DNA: TGTGCCAGCAGCCACCGGGACAGGGGTTTTCCCTACGAGCAGTACTTC.

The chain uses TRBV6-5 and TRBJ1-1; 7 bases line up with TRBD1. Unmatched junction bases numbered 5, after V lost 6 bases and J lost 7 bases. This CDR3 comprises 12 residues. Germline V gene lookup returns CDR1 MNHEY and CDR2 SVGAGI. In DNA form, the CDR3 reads TGTGCCAGCAGCCCCACAGGGGATGAAGCTTTCTTT. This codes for CASSPTGDEAFF.

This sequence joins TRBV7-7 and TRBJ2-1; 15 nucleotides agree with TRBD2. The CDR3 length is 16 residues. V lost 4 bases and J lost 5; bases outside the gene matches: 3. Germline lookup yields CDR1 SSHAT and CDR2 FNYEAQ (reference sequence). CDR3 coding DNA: TGTGCCAGCAGCTCGGGACTAGCGGGGGGCGACAATGAGCAGTTCTTC. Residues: CASSSGLAGGDNEQFF.

The CDR3 DNA reads as TGTGCCAGCAGGTCCGGGACAGAAGATTCACCCCTCCACTTT. This gives the protein CASRSGTEDSPLHF. V and J are TRBV7-9 and TRBJ1-6; 7 bases align to TRBD1. With 6 bases clipped from V and 8 bases from J, the junction kept 7 bases outside the gene matches. CDR3 length equals 14 residues. In germline, CDR1 is SEHNR, CDR2 FQNEAQ (reference sequence). Looking up the rest from reference TRBV7-9 and TRBJ1-6 gives the full variable domain: DTGVSQNPRHKITKRGQNVTFRCDPISEHNRLYWYRQTLGQGPEFLTYFQNEAQLEKSRLLSDRFSAERPKGSFSTLEIQRTEQGDSAMYLCASRSGTEDSPLHFGNGTRLTVT.

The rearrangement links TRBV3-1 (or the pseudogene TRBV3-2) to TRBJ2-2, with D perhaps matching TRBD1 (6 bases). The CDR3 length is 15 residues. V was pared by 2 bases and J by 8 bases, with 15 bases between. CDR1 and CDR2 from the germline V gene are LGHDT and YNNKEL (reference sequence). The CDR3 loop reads CASSQNRAMWGELFF. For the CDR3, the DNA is TGTGCCAGCAGCCAAAACAGGGCAATGTGGGGGGAGCTGTTTTTT.

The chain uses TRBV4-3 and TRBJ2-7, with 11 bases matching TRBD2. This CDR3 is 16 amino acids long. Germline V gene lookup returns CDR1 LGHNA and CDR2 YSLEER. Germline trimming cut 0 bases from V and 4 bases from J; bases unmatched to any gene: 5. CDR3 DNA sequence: TGCGCCAGCAGCCAAGATCCCCTAGCGGGAGGTTACGAGCAGTACTTC. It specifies CASSQDPLAGGYEQYF.

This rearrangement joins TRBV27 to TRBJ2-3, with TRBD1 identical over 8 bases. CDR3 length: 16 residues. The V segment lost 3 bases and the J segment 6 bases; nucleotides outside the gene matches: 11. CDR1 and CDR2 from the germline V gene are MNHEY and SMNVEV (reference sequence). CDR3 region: CASSFIRGLIIDTQYF. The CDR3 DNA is TGTGCCAGCAGTTTTATCAGGGGGCTTATCATTGATACGCAGTATTTT.

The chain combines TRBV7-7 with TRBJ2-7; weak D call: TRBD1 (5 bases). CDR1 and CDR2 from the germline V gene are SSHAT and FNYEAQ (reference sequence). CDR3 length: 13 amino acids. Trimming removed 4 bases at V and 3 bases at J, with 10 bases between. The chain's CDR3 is CASSSADSYEQYF. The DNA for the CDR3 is TGTGCCAGCAGCTCGGCAGACAGCTACGAGCAGTACTTC.

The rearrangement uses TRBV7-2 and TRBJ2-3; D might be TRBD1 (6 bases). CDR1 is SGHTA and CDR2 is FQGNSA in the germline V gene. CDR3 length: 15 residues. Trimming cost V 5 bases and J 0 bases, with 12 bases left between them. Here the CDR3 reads CASSIDRISTDTQYF. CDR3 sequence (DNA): TGTGCCAGCAGCATTGACAGGATTAGCACAGATACGCAGTATTTT.

The CDR3 sequence is CASSYPGTGGKGLFF. CDR3 DNA: TGTGCCAGCAGTTACCCCGGGACAGGGGGAAAGGGACTGTTTTTT. This chain joins TRBV6-6 and TRBJ1-4; 11 bases fit TRBD1. The trim removed 2 bases at V and 13 bases at J, leaving 9 bases unmatched. Germline CDR1 and CDR2: MNHNY and SVGAGI (reference sequence). CDR3 size: 15 residues.

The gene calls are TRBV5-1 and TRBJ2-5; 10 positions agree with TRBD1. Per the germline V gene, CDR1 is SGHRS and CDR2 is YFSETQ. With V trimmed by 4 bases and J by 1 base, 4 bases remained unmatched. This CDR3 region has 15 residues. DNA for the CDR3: TGCGCCAGCAGCCGACAGGGGGCGCCCCAAGAGACCCAGTACTTC. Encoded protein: CASSRQGAPQETQYF.

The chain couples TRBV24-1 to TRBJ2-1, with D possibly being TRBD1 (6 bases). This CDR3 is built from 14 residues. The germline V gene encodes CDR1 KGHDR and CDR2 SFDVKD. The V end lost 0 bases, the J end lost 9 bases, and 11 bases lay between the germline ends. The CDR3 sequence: CATSDLGGAGEQFF. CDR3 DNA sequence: TGTGCCACCAGTGATTTGGGGGGCGCGGGTGAGCAGTTCTTC.

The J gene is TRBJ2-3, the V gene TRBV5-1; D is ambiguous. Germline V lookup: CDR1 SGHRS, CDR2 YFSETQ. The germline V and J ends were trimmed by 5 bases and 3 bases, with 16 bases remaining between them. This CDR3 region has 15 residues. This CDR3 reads CASRAWLVETDTQYF. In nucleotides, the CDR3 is TGCGCCAGCAGGGCTTGGCTAGTGGAGACAGATACGCAGTATTTT. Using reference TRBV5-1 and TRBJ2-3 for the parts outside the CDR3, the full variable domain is KAGVTQTPRYLIKTRGQQVTLSCSPISGHRSVSWYQQTPGQGLQFLFEYFSETQRNKGNFPGRFSGRQFSNSRSEMNVSTLELGDSALYLCASRAWLVETDTQYFGPGTRLTVL.

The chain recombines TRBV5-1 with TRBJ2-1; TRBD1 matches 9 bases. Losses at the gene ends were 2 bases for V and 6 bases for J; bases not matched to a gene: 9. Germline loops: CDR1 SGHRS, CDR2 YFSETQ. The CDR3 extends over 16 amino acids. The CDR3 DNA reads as TGCGCCAGCAGCTTAGAAGCCCGGGACAGGGTCAATGAGCAGTTCTTC. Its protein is CASSLEARDRVNEQFF. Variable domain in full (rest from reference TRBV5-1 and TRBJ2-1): KAGVTQTPRYLIKTRGQQVTLSCSPISGHRSVSWYQQTPGQGLQFLFEYFSETQRNKGNFPGRFSGRQFSNSRSEMNVSTLELGDSALYLCASSLEARDRVNEQFFGPGTRLTVL.

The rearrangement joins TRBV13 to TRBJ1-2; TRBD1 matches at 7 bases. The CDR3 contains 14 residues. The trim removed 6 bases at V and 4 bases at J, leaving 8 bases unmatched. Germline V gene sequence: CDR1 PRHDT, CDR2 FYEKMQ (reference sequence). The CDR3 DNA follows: TGTGCCAGCAGTCGACAGGGAGAGGGCTATGGCTACACCTTC. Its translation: CASSRQGEGYGYTF.

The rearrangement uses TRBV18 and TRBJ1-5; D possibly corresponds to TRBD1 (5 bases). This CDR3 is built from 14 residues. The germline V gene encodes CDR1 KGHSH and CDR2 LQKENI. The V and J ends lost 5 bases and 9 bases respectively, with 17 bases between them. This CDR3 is CASSGQGSVSPQHF. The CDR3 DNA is TGTGCCAGCTCAGGGCAGGGCTCAGTTTCGCCCCAGCATTTT.

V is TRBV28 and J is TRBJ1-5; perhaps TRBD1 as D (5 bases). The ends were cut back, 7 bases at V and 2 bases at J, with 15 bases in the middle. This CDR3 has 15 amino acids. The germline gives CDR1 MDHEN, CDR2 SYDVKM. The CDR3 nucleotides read TGTGCCAGCAAGGGGTTTCAGCGCGGCAATCAGCCCCAGCATTTT. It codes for CASKGFQRGNQPQHF. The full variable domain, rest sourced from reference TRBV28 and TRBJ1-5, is DVKVTQSSRYLVKRTGEKVFLECVQDMDHENMFWYRQDPGLGLRLIYFSYDVKMKEKGDIPEGYSVSREKKERFSLILESASTNQTSMYLCASKGFQRGNQPQHFGDGTRLSIL.

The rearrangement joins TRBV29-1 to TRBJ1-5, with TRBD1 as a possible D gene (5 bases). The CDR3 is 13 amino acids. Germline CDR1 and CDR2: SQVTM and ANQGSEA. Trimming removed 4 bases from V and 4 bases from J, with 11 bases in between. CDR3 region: CSVAGQRNQPQHF. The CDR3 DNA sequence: TGCAGCGTTGCTGGACAAAGAAATCAGCCCCAGCATTTT.